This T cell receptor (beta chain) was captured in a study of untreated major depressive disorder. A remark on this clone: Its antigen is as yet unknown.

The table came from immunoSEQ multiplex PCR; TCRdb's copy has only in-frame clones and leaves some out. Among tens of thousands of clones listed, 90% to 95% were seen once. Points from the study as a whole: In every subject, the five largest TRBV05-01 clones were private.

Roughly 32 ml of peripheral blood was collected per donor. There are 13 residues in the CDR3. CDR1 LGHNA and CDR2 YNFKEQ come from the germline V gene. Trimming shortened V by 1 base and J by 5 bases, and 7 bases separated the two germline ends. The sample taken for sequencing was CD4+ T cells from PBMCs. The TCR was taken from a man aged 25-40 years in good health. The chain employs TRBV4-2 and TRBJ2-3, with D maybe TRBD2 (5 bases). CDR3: CASSQGGQDTQYF. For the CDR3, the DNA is TGTGCCAGCAGCCAAGGCGGGCAAGATACGCAGTATTTT.